Presented here are 19 T cell receptor beta chains from one specimen sequenced in a study of blood T cells in healthy people across ages. Primers used in a second PCR of about 7 to 11 cycles were a sample-barcoded 5' primer and a J-beta primer mix. TCRdb processed the 5' RACE reads anew with MiXCR; each CDR3 protein has one entry. Seen here are under 2,000,000 distinct CDR3 sequences, roughly 50% observed once, and the top ten hold 2.1%. Sequencing was carried out using blood. The source of these receptors is a woman aged 35 to 49 in good health.

This clonotype was picked up a small number of times. The V gene is TRBV4-1, the J gene TRBJ1-1; 9 positions agree with TRBD1. The J segment lost 3 bases and the V segment lost 4 bases, leaving 9 bases of the junction unmatched. Germline-derived CDR1 and CDR2 are MGHRA and YSYEKL. This CDR3 has 16 residues. In nucleotides, the CDR3 is TGCGCCAGCAGCCGAACACAGGGGGCTGGGTACACTGAAGCTTTCTTT. It encodes CASSRTQGAGYTEAFF.

This clonotype has a single count. V usage is TRBV20-1 and J usage is TRBJ2-1; D might be TRBD1 or TRBD2, each matching 6 bases. Trimming removed 7 bases at V and 13 bases at J, with 23 bases between. The CDR3 sequence is 13 residues long. Looked up from germline, CDR1 is DFQATT and CDR2 is SNEGSKA (reference sequence). As DNA, the CDR3 is TGCAGTGACAGGGCCCCCGGGGGAAAGACCCAGTTCTTC. This encodes CSDRAPGGKTQFF.

The chain links TRBV7-9 to TRBJ2-3; no clear D gene. This CDR3 region has 15 residues. Germline CDR1 reads SEHNR; CDR2 reads FQNEAQ (reference sequence). The V and J ends lost 0 bases and 6 bases respectively, with 13 bases between them. The DNA for the CDR3 is TGTGCCAGCAGCTTAGCGACCGCTAGATCCGATACGCAGTATTTT. Residues: CASSLATARSDTQYF.

This rearrangement joins TRBV4-3 to TRBJ1-2, with D hard to call. The CDR3 is 16 amino acids. Per germline, CDR1 LGHNA and CDR2 YSLEER. Trimming removed 0 bases at V and 0 bases at J, with 11 bases between. CDR3 loop: CASSQDRYGANYGYTF. CDR3 nucleotides: TGCGCCAGCAGCCAAGATAGGTACGGAGCTAACTATGGCTACACCTTC.

The rearrangement joins TRBV24-1 to TRBJ2-7, with 13 bases matching TRBD2. CDR3 length: 18 amino acids. In germline, CDR1 is KGHDR, CDR2 SFDVKD. V trimming: 0 bases; J trimming: 0 bases; junction bases outside the gene matches: 4. CDR3 region: CATSDLPGTSGDSYEQYF. The DNA for the CDR3 is TGTGCCACCAGTGATTTGCCCGGGACTAGCGGGGACTCCTACGAGCAGTACTTC.

This clonotype was observed a few times. The genes are TRBV5-1 and TRBJ2-6; the D gene is possibly TRBD2 (5 bases). V was shortened by 3 bases and J by 1 base, with 11 bases between the two germline ends. CDR3 length: 16 residues. The germline gives CDR1 SGHRS, CDR2 YFSETQ. The CDR3 coding sequence is TGCGCCAGCAGCTCGAGATCGGGGTCTGGGGCCAACGTCCTGACTTTC. Its translation is CASSSRSGSGANVLTF.

The gene calls are TRBV20-1 and TRBJ1-3; possible D gene TRBD1, 5 bases. Germline lookup yields CDR1 DFQATT and CDR2 SNEGSKA (reference sequence). The CDR3 is made up of 13 amino acids. Trimming cost V 5 bases and J 2 bases, with 10 bases left between them. The CDR3 nucleotides read TGCAGTGCTCCGGGAGGGGCTGGAAACACCATATATTTT. It translates to CSAPGGAGNTIYF.

This rearrangement joins TRBV6-6 to TRBJ2-1; maybe TRBD2 (5 bases). Germline-derived CDR1 and CDR2 are MNHNY and SVGAGI (reference sequence). The CDR3 is made up of 13 amino acids. V lost 2 bases, J lost 5 bases, and 7 bases lay in between. The CDR3, as DNA: TGTGCCAGCAGTTACCGGGATGACAATGAGCAGTTCTTC. This encodes CASSYRDDNEQFF.

The J gene is TRBJ1-1, the V gene TRBV28, with D unresolved. V was cut by 2 bases and J by 1 base, with 8 bases left in between. CDR1 MDHEN and CDR2 SYDVKM come from the germline V gene. This CDR3 spans 14 amino acids. In DNA form, the CDR3 reads TGTGCCAGCAGTTTAGCCCGATCGAACACTGAAGCTTTCTTT. Amino acids: CASSLARSNTEAFF.

This rearrangement joins TRBV24-1 to TRBJ2-2; 9 positions match TRBD1. Germline V gives CDR1 KGHDR, CDR2 SFDVKD. V lost 6 bases, J lost 6 bases, and 1 base stayed unmatched. The CDR3 sequence is 13 residues long. This CDR3 is CATSRQGAGELFF. CDR3 coding DNA: TGTGCCACCAGTCGACAGGGGGCCGGGGAGCTGTTTTTT.

Remarks on this clonotype: This likely comes from a read error, as the CDR3 has no conserved phenylalanine or tryptophan at its end. The chain is built from TRBV5-1 and TRBJ2-5, with D possibly matching TRBD2 (6 bases). Trimming left V 4 bases short and J 5 bases short, with 15 bases between. The germline CDR1 and CDR2 sequences are SGHRS and YFSETQ. The CDR3 spans 14 residues. CDR3 in amino acids: CASSRTGGGETQYI. The CDR3 nucleotides are TGCGCCAGCAGCCGCACTGGTGGAGGGGAGACCCAGTACATC.

This rearrangement joins TRBV7-2 to TRBJ2-7, with TRBD2 identical over 8 bases. The ends lost 5 bases at V and 11 bases at J; junction bases unmatched: 8. CDR1 is SGHTA and CDR2 is FQGNSA in the germline V gene. This CDR3 is built from 12 residues. As DNA, the CDR3 is TGTGCCAGCAGCCAGAGCGGGGGAGTTGAGTACTTC. Its protein is CASSQSGGVEYF. The entire variable domain, with the rest obtained from reference TRBV7-2 and TRBJ2-7, is as follows: GAGVSQSPSNKVTEKGKDVELRCDPISGHTALYWYRQSLGQGLEFLIYFQGNSAPDKSGLPSDRFSAERTGGSVSTLTIQRTQQEDSAVYLCASSQSGGVEYFGPGTRLTVT.

The rearrangement uses TRBV20-1 and TRBJ2-5, with 7 bases matching TRBD1. The CDR3 spans 15 residues. The junction had 23 bases not matched to a gene; V was cut back by 8 bases and J by 11 bases. The germline V gene has CDR1 DFQATT and CDR2 SNEGSKA (reference sequence). The CDR3 protein is CSTYKGATKANEQYF. CDR3 sequence (DNA): TGCAGTACATACAAGGGGGCCACAAAGGCCAATGAGCAGTACTTC.

This clonotype was recorded a few times. This sequence joins TRBV27 and TRBJ1-2, with D perhaps TRBD1 (5 bases). The CDR3 is made up of 15 amino acids. Trimming took off 8 bases at V and 2 bases at J, with 18 bases between the two ends. Germline V gene lookup returns CDR1 MNHEY and CDR2 SMNVEV (reference sequence). The CDR3 is CASAGNNLMNYGYTF. The CDR3 nucleotides are TGTGCCAGCGCAGGGAATAACTTGATGAACTATGGCTACACCTTC.

The genes are TRBV20-1 and TRBJ1-6; D remains ambiguous. Between the trimmed V and J ends, which lost 1 base and 5 bases, there was a span of 6 bases. Germline CDR1 is DFQATT and CDR2 is SNEGSKA (reference sequence). CDR3 length: 13 residues. CDR3 residues: CSARGDHNSPLHF. Here the CDR3 DNA reads TGCAGTGCTAGAGGAGACCATAATTCACCCCTCCACTTT.

This clonotype appeared a single time. The gene calls are TRBV6-1 and TRBJ2-4; D is unresolved. Trimming shortened V by 6 bases and J by 8 bases, and 20 bases separated the two germline ends. CDR1 and CDR2 from the germline V gene are MNHNS and SASEGT. The CDR3 length is 15 residues. The CDR3 protein is CASSPYHHRVDIQYF. CDR3 coding DNA: TGTGCCAGCAGCCCCTACCACCATAGGGTAGACATTCAGTACTTC.

This chain links TRBV20-1 with TRBJ2-5; 8 nucleotides agree with TRBD2. J was trimmed by 3 bases and V by 0 bases; bases with no gene match: 15. The germline V gene has CDR1 DFQATT and CDR2 SNEGSKA (reference sequence). CDR3 length equals 18 residues. The CDR3 coding sequence is TGCAGTGCTAGAGATGAGGGGATAGCGGGGCCCCCTAAAGAGACCCAGTACTTC. It yields the protein CSARDEGIAGPPKETQYF.

Notes on this clonotype: A read error may account for a junction end that differs from germline. The rearrangement uses TRBV6-5 and TRBJ1-1; D perhaps matches TRBD1 (5 bases). CDR3 length: 15 residues. Germline CDR1 and CDR2: MNHEY and SVGAGI. CDR3 nucleotide sequence: TGTGCCGGCAGCCAACTCTGGGGCGCGGACACTGAAGCTTTCTTT. This encodes CAGSQLWGADTEAFF.

This clonotype has only a few counts. V gene TRBV20-1 combines with J gene TRBJ2-5; TRBD2 matches 8 bases. The CDR3 sequence is 14 residues long. Trimming cost V 4 bases and J 5 bases; bases outside gene matches: 9. In germline, CDR1 is DFQATT, CDR2 SNEGSKA (reference sequence). The CDR3 spells CSATPVAGHETQYF. The CDR3 DNA reads TGCAGTGCTACGCCAGTAGCGGGGCACGAGACCCAGTACTTC.